These 25 T cell receptor beta chains came from one sample sequenced in a study of cytomegalovirus exposure and HLA in healthy donors. Sequencing was performed with immunoSEQ multiplex PCR; in TCRdb, only in-frame clones are kept and a portion is missing. In the table there are more than 95,000 clones, approximately 86% of which are singletons. The sequencing input was PBMCs. These receptors were taken from a man between 18 and 35 years old in good health and CMV-seropositive.

V is TRBV19 and J is TRBJ2-2, with 8 bases matching TRBD2. The CDR3 length is 15 residues. Germline V gives CDR1 LNHDA, CDR2 SQIVND (reference sequence). The junction had 10 bases not matched to a gene; V was cut back by 6 bases and J by 7 bases. In nucleotides, the CDR3 is TGTGCCAGTAGCTCCGGGACTAGGAGCCTCGGGGAGCTGTTTTTT. It yields the protein CASSSGTRSLGELFF.

This chain joins TRBV5-1 and TRBJ1-2; the match to TRBD1 covers 9 bases. The junction had 4 bases not matched to a gene; V was cut back by 0 bases and J by 4 bases. Germline V gene data show CDR1 as SGHRS and CDR2 as YFSETQ. The CDR3 spans 15 residues. Here the CDR3 DNA reads TGCGCCAGCAGCTTGGAACAGGGGGCCGGCTATGGCTACACCTTC. It encodes CASSLEQGAGYGYTF.

The genes are TRBV5-1 and TRBJ1-6; no clear D. V was clipped by 0 bases and J by 8 bases, with 12 bases between them. The CDR3 loop spans 15 amino acids. CDR1 and CDR2 (germline): SGHRS, YFSETQ. CDR3 protein: CASSLGSAEDSPLHF. CDR3 in DNA: TGCGCCAGCAGCTTGGGGTCGGCGGAAGATTCACCCCTCCACTTT.

The chain joins TRBV5-4 to TRBJ2-3; 10 nucleotides align to TRBD1. The CDR3 contains 18 residues. Germline assignment: CDR1 SGHNT and CDR2 YYREEE (reference sequence). After removal of 4 bases from V and 0 bases from J, the junction contained 11 bases not matched to a gene. The CDR3 spells CASSPPYGTGASTDTQYF. CDR3 nucleotides: TGTGCCAGCAGCCCCCCCTACGGGACAGGGGCTAGCACAGATACGCAGTATTTT.

The CDR3 loop is CASSLRLAAGNEQFF. The CDR3 nucleotides read TGTGCCAGCAGTTTAAGACTAGCAGCGGGCAATGAGCAGTTCTTC. The J gene is TRBJ2-1, the V gene TRBV28; 7 nucleotides match TRBD2. The CDR3 sequence is 15 residues long. Germline CDR1 is MDHEN and CDR2 is SYDVKM. J lost 6 bases, V lost 2 bases, and 7 bases had no gene match. The full variable domain, completed using reference TRBV28 and TRBJ2-1, is DVKVTQSSRYLVKRTGEKVFLECVQDMDHENMFWYRQDPGLGLRLIYFSYDVKMKEKGDIPEGYSVSREKKERFSLILESASTNQTSMYLCASSLRLAAGNEQFFGPGTRLTVL.

The gene calls are TRBV4-3 and TRBJ1-4; no definite D call. Trimming removed 0 bases at V and 7 bases at J, with 6 bases between. Germline values: CDR1 LGHNA, CDR2 YSLEER. This CDR3 is 13 amino acids long. The CDR3 nucleotides read TGCGCCAGCAGCCAAGATATCCGTGAAAAACTGTTTTTT. Translated: CASSQDIREKLFF.

The rearrangement joins TRBV20-1 to TRBJ1-1; 7 bases line up with TRBD1. Trimming at V came to 6 bases and at J to 11 bases, leaving 9 bases not matched to a gene. CDR3 length: 11 amino acids. CDR1 and CDR2 from the germline V gene are DFQATT and SNEGSKA (reference sequence). CDR3 protein: CSAPGQAKAFF. The CDR3, as DNA: TGCAGTGCACCCGGACAGGCGAAGGCTTTCTTT.

The chain carries TRBV11-2 and TRBJ2-2, with a possible D match to TRBD1 (5 bases). The V gene's germline CDR1 is SGHAT and CDR2 FQNNGV. The CDR3 spans 14 residues. Between the trimmed V and J ends, which lost 5 bases and 4 bases, there was a span of 11 bases. DNA for the CDR3: TGTGCCAGCAGCCCTGGACAAAGCACCGGGGAGCTGTTTTTT. Encoded protein: CASSPGQSTGELFF.

This rearrangement joins TRBV28 to TRBJ1-2; 7 bases align to TRBD1. This CDR3 contains 13 residues. Germline CDR1 is MDHEN and CDR2 is SYDVKM. The J segment lost 7 bases and the V segment lost 11 bases, leaving 13 bases of the junction unmatched. CDR3 residues: CASYRGLAIGYTF. The CDR3 coding sequence is TGTGCCTCATACAGGGGTCTCGCTATTGGCTACACCTTC.

The table lists this clone with a few counts. This rearrangement joins TRBV20-1 to TRBJ2-1; 9 bases are a match to TRBD2. The CDR3 is 11 amino acids. Trimming took 8 bases from V and 7 from J; bases not matched to a gene: 3. Germline V CDR1 and CDR2: DFQATT, SNEGSKA (reference sequence). The CDR3: CSPTSGNEQFF. As DNA, the CDR3 is TGCAGTCCTACTAGCGGGAATGAGCAGTTCTTC.

This sequence joins TRBV28 and TRBJ2-7; weak D call: TRBD2 (7 bases). Trimming cost V 3 bases and J 6 bases, with 15 bases left between them. CDR1 and CDR2 from the germline V gene are MDHEN and SYDVKM. The CDR3 consists of 14 residues. The CDR3 spells CASSFFRGGREQYF. The CDR3 nucleotides are TGTGCCAGCAGTTTTTTTAGGGGGGGCCGCGAGCAGTACTTC.

The chain employs TRBV4-1 and TRBJ2-6; maybe TRBD1 (5 bases). Trimming took off 4 bases at V and 1 base at J, with 8 bases between the two ends. The CDR3 is 15 amino acids. CDR1 MGHRA and CDR2 YSYEKL come from the germline V gene. DNA of the CDR3: TGCGCCAGCAGCCTTCAGGGTTCTGGGGCCAACGTCCTGACTTTC. Translated: CASSLQGSGANVLTF.

This clone is a singleton in its sample. The chain links TRBV6-5 to TRBJ2-1; D is perhaps TRBD1 (6 bases). V was cut by 0 bases and J by 3 bases, with 9 bases left in between. This CDR3 comprises 15 residues. Germline-derived CDR1 and CDR2 are MNHEY and SVGAGI. CDR3 loop: CASSYSDSYYNEQFF. The DNA for the CDR3 is TGTGCCAGCAGTTACTCGGACAGCTACTACAATGAGCAGTTCTTC.

The chain carries TRBV27 and TRBJ1-2; D gene uncertain. Germline V gene sequence: CDR1 MNHEY, CDR2 SMNVEV (reference sequence). The ends were cut back, 1 base at V and 3 bases at J, with 15 bases in the middle. The CDR3 extends over 16 amino acids. The CDR3, as DNA: TGTGCCAGCAGTTTATTCCCTTTTGAGGGCGACTATGGCTACACCTTC. Protein sequence: CASSLFPFEGDYGYTF.

The genes are TRBV6-4 and TRBJ2-1; 9 bases line up with TRBD2. The germline V gene has CDR1 MRHNA and CDR2 SNTAGT. After removal of 0 bases from V and 3 bases from J, the junction contained 3 bases not matched to a gene. The CDR3 consists of 16 residues. CDR3 sequence (DNA): TGTGCCAGCAGTGACTCTGGCGGGGGGGGCTACAATGAGCAGTTCTTC. This gives the protein CASSDSGGGGYNEQFF.

This chain connects TRBV10-2 to TRBJ2-1; TRBD2 is a possible D gene (6 bases). CDR1 and CDR2 from the germline V gene are WSHSY and SAAADI. V lost 6 bases and J 9 bases, leaving 12 bases between the germline ends. The CDR3 sequence is 12 residues long. The CDR3 sequence is CASREGKSEQFF. The CDR3 DNA reads TGCGCCAGCAGGGAGGGTAAGAGTGAGCAGTTCTTC.

This rearrangement joins TRBV6-1 to TRBJ1-2; 9 bases line up with TRBD1. J gave up 4 bases and V 1 base, and 4 bases lay outside the gene matches. CDR3 length: 15 amino acids. The germline gives CDR1 MNHNS, CDR2 SASEGT. The CDR3 DNA is TGTGCCAGCAGTGAAGACAGGGGGCAGGTCTATGGCTACACCTTC. Protein: CASSEDRGQVYGYTF.

The chain employs TRBV5-8 and TRBJ2-7; D remains ambiguous. Germline assignment: CDR1 SGHTS and CDR2 YDEGEE. Trimming shortened V by 0 bases and J by 0 bases, and 10 bases separated the two germline ends. The CDR3 is made up of 15 amino acids. The CDR3: CASSLAAVVSYEQYF. In DNA form, the CDR3 reads TGTGCCAGCAGCTTGGCCGCAGTGGTCTCCTACGAGCAGTACTTC.

The V gene is TRBV5-1, the J gene TRBJ2-1, with 11 bases lining up with TRBD2. The germline gives CDR1 SGHRS, CDR2 YFSETQ. V dropped 4 bases and J dropped 6; count of bases not matched to a gene: 6. The CDR3 is 15 residues long. CDR3 nucleotide sequence: TGCGCCAGCAGCCGCGGACTAGCGGGCCGCAATGAGCAGTTCTTC. Translated: CASSRGLAGRNEQFF.

V gene TRBV18 combines with J gene TRBJ1-2; 9 nucleotides line up with TRBD1. The V gene's germline CDR1 is KGHSH and CDR2 LQKENI. The CDR3 contains 13 residues. V lost 7 bases, J lost 2 bases, and 2 bases stayed unmatched. For the CDR3, the DNA is TGTGCCAGCTTAACAGGGGGCAACTATGGCTACACCTTC. It is translated as CASLTGGNYGYTF.

The sample holds one count of this clone. This CDR3 reads CAVKDRAGNTIYF. In DNA, the CDR3 is TGTGCCGTCAAAGACAGAGCTGGAAACACCATATATTTT. This sequence joins TRBV6-5 and TRBJ1-3; the D gene is possibly TRBD1 (5 bases). This CDR3 has 13 amino acids. CDR1 and CDR2 (germline): MNHEY, SVGAGI. Trimming shortened V by 11 bases and J by 2 bases, and 13 bases separated the two germline ends.

The rearrangement uses TRBV27 and TRBJ1-2, with D possibly matching TRBD1 (6 bases). Trimming shortened V by 4 bases and J by 10 bases, and 13 bases separated the two germline ends. Germline V gene data show CDR1 as MNHEY and CDR2 as SMNVEV (reference sequence). CDR3 size: 12 residues. CDR3 coding DNA: TGTGCCAGCAGTTCTCCGGGACACCTCTACACCTTC. This encodes CASSSPGHLYTF.

Remarks on this clone: Other DNA sequences in this specimen translate into the identical CDR3. The V gene is TRBV7-2, the J gene TRBJ1-5, with TRBD1 as a possible D gene (6 bases). The V gene lost 0 bases and the J gene lost 4 bases, with 7 bases spanning the gap. Germline V gives CDR1 SGHTA, CDR2 FQGNSA. The CDR3 runs to 14 residues. CDR3 region: CASSLARGNQPQHF. CDR3 DNA sequence: TGTGCCAGCAGCTTAGCCAGGGGAAATCAGCCCCAGCATTTT. Based on the CDR3 plus reference TRBV7-2 and TRBJ1-5, the full variable domain is GAGVSQSPSNKVTEKGKDVELRCDPISGHTALYWYRQSLGQGLEFLIYFQGNSAPDKSGLPSDRFSAERTGGSVSTLTIQRTQQEDSAVYLCASSLARGNQPQHFGDGTRLSIL.

The chain has TRBV2 and TRBJ2-5, with D possibly matching TRBD1 (7 bases). Germline assignment: CDR1 SNHLY and CDR2 FYNNEI. The CDR3 is 14 residues long. Trimming removed 7 bases at V and 3 bases at J, with 15 bases between. DNA of the CDR3: TGTGCCAGCATCGGGGGACAGAATAAAGAGACCCAGTACTTC. Translation: CASIGGQNKETQYF.

In DNA form, the CDR3 reads TGTGCCAGCAGCCCTAACAGGGGGCGGTTGGGTGAAAAACTGTTTTTT. Amino acids: CASSPNRGRLGEKLFF. This rearrangement joins TRBV7-6 to TRBJ1-4, with 9 bases that match TRBD1. Trimming took 5 bases from V and 7 from J; bases not matched to a gene: 11. In germline, CDR1 is SGHVS, CDR2 FNYEAQ. This CDR3 region has 16 residues.